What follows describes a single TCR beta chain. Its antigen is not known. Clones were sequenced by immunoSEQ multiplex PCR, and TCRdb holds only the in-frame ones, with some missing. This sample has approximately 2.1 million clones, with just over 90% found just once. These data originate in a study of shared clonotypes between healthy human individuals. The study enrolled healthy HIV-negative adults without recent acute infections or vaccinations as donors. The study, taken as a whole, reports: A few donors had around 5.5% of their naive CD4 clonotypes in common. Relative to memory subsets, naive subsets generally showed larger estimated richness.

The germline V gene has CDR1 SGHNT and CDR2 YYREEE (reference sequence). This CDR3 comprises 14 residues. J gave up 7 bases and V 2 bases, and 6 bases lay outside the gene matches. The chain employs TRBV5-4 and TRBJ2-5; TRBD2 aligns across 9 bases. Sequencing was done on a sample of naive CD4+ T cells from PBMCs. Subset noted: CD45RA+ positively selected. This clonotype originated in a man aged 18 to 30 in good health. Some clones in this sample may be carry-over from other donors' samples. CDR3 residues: CASSFAGGPVTQYF. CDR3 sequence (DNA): TGTGCCAGCAGCTTCGCGGGAGGGCCGGTGACCCAGTACTTC.